Below are 5 T cell receptor beta chains sequenced from a single sample in a study of blood T cell repertoires in COVID-19. Profiling relied on immunoSEQ multiplex PCR, and the TCRdb table lists in-frame clones only, not all of them. The sample carries 210,000 or so clones, around 90% recorded once. The sample taken for sequencing was peripheral blood. These receptors all stem from a man over 45 with acute or convalescent COVID-19.

The rearrangement joins TRBV24-1 to TRBJ2-2; D is ambiguous. Trimming left V 3 bases short and J 1 base short, with 5 bases between. Germline CDR1 and CDR2: KGHDR and SFDVKD. The length of the CDR3 is 14 residues. The CDR3 DNA reads as TGTGCCACCAGTGATGTCCAGAACACCGGGGAGCTGTTTTTT. Amino acid sequence: CATSDVQNTGELFF.

The CDR3 is CASSQENSNYGYTF. The CDR3 nucleotides are TGCGCCAGCAGCCAAGAAAATAGCAACTATGGCTACACCTTC. The chain uses TRBV4-1 and TRBJ1-2; D gene unclear. The CDR3 has 14 residues. The ends were cut back, 0 bases at V and 2 bases at J, with 7 bases in the middle. Germline assignment: CDR1 MGHRA and CDR2 YSYEKL.

This chain links TRBV7-9 with TRBJ1-2; maybe TRBD1 (5 bases). The V end lost 2 bases, the J end lost 2 bases, and 9 bases lay between the germline ends. Germline lookup yields CDR1 SEHNR and CDR2 FQNEAQ (reference sequence). The CDR3 has 14 residues. The CDR3 nucleotides are TGTGCCAGCAGCTTACAGACAGTCAACTATGGCTACACCTTC. This encodes CASSLQTVNYGYTF.

V is TRBV7-2 and J is TRBJ2-3; 7 bases are shared with TRBD1. J lost 1 base, V lost 4 bases, and 5 bases had no gene match. The CDR3 is 15 residues long. Per the germline V gene, CDR1 is SGHTA and CDR2 is FQGNSA. The CDR3 reads CASSSIGTGTDTQYF. CDR3 coding DNA: TGTGCCAGCAGCTCTATTGGGACAGGCACAGATACGCAGTATTTT.

The CDR3: CASSTDRARYLYSNQPQHF. For the CDR3, the DNA is TGTGCCAGTAGTACGGACAGGGCGAGGTATCTATATAGCAATCAGCCCCAGCATTTT. The gene calls are TRBV19 and TRBJ1-5; 8 bases align to TRBD1. Looked up from germline, CDR1 is LNHDA and CDR2 is SQIVND (reference sequence). With 4 bases clipped from V and 0 bases from J, the junction kept 14 bases outside the gene matches. There are 19 residues in the CDR3.